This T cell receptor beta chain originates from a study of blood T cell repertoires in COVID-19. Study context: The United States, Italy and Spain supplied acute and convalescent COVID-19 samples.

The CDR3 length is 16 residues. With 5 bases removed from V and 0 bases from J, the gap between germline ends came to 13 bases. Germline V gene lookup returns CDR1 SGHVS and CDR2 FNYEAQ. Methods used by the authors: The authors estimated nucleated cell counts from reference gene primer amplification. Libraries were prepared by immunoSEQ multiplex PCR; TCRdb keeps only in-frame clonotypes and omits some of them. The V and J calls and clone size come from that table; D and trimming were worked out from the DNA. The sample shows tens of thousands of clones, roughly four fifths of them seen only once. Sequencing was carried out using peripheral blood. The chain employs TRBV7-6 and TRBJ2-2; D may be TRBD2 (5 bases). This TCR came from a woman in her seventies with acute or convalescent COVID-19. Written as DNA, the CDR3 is TGTGCCAGCAGCCGGGGATCCAACGCGAACACCGGGGAGCTGTTTTTT. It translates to CASSRGSNANTGELFF.